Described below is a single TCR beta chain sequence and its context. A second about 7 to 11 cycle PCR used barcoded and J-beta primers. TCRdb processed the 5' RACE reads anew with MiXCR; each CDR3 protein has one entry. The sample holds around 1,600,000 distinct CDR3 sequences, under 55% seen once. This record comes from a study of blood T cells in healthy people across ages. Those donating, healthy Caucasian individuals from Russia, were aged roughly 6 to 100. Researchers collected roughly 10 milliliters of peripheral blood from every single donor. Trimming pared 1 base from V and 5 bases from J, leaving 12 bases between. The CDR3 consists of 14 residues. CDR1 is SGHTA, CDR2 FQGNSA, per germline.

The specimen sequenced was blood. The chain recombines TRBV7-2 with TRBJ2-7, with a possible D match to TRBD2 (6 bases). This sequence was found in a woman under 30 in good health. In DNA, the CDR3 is TGTGCCAGCAGCTTAGGTGGGGGGTTCGACGAGCAGTACTTC. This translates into CASSLGGGFDEQYF.